A selection of T cell receptor beta chains follows, all from one sample in a study of persistence of HIV-infected CD4 T cells. Using immunoSEQ multiplex PCR, the repertoire was profiled, and TCRdb retains in-frame clones only, with some absent. The sample lists 40,000 to 60,000 clones; just under 90% were seen once. Which antigens these TCRs recognize remains unknown. This sample comprised CD4+ T cells sorted from PBMCs after approximately 19-hour stimulation, obtained from a patient who received antiretroviral therapy. The receptors were gathered from an adult woman with HIV who was CMV-seropositive. The CDR3 runs from the conserved cysteine through the conserved F or W. A D gene is named only where the DNA matches it firmly. Size tells how often a clone was seen (once, few, many) or the class of an expanded clone, and some rows leave it out.

clone size	V gene	J gene	D gene	CDR3 DNA	CDR3 protein
.	TRBV27	TRBJ1-1	.	TGTGCCAGCAGTTCACAGACTGAAGCTTTCTTT	CASSSQTEAFF
few	TRBV9	TRBJ2-1	TRBD1	TGTGCCAGCAGCGAGGGGCCGGGACAGGGGATAAATGAGCAGTTCTTC	CASSEGPGQGINEQFF
.	TRBV15	TRBJ1-3	.	TGTGCCACCAGATCCCAGGTTGGAAACACCATATATTTT	CATRSQVGNTIYF
few	TRBV5-4	TRBJ2-3	.	TGTGCCAGCAGCATAATTGGCCCTGGTGGGGATACGCAGTATTTT	CASSIIGPGGDTQYF
.	TRBV5-6	TRBJ2-1	TRBD1	TGTGCCAGCAGCTCGGGACAGCGACCCTACAATGAGCAGTTCTTC	CASSSGQRPYNEQFF
.	TRBV19	TRBJ2-2	.	TGTGCCAGTAGTATAGGCAGGAACACCGGGGAGCTGTTTTTT	CASSIGRNTGELFF
.	TRBV25-1	TRBJ1-2	TRBD1	TGTGCCAGCAGTGGACCGGGACAGGGGATCTATGGCTACACCTTC	CASSGPGQGIYGYTF
.	TRBV18	TRBJ1-6	.	TGTGCCAGCTCGCCAGGGTTTGATTCACCCCTCCACTTT	CASSPGFDSPLHF
few	TRBV30	TRBJ1-5	.	TGTGCCTGGGGTACCGACAGGCCGTGGGGCAATCAGCCCCAGCATTTT	CAWGTDRPWGNQPQHF
.	TRBV28	TRBJ2-6	.	TGTGCCAGCACTAGATCTGGGGCCAACGTCCTGACTTTC	CASTRSGANVLTF
.	TRBV5-1	TRBJ1-2	.	TGCGCCAGCAGCCAACGACCAGGGAATGGCTACACCTTC	CASSQRPGNGYTF
.	TRBV6-1	TRBJ2-3	TRBD2	TGTGCCAGCAGTGATTCGAGCGGGGGGCCCCAAGGTACGCAGTATTTT	CASSDSSGGPQGTQYF
.	TRBV4-2	TRBJ1-1	.	TGTGCCAGCAGCCAAGATCGGAGGGTTATGAACACTGAAGCTTTCTTT	CASSQDRRVMNTEAFF
.	TRBV6-5	TRBJ1-1	TRBD1	TGTGCCAGCAACTTTGCGGGACAGGGAAGCACTGAAGCTTTCTTT	CASNFAGQGSTEAFF
.	TRBV2	TRBJ1-1	.	TGTGCCAGCAGTGTGGTGGGGGTCAACACTGAAGCTTTCTTT	CASSVVGVNTEAFF
.	TRBV2	TRBJ1-6	TRBD1	TGTGCCAGCATCGTGCCCCAGGGGGCTTCACCCCTCCACTTT	CASIVPQGASPLHF
.	TRBV18	TRBJ1-1	TRBD1	TGTGCCAGCTCATCGCTTGCACGAACAGGGGGCGTTAAGGGGAATACTGAAGCTTTCTTT	CASSSLARTGGVKGNTEAFF
.	TRBV9	TRBJ2-2	.	TGTGCCAGCAGCGTAGAGGGGGAACCAACCGGGGAGCTGTTTTTT	CASSVEGEPTGELFF
.	TRBV7-3	TRBJ2-7	TRBD1	TGTGCCAGCAGGACAGGGGGAAGCGAGCAGTACTTC	CASRTGGSEQYF
.	TRBV21-1	TRBJ2-5	.	TGTGCCAGCAGCAAAGGCAGCGGGGAGACCCAGTACTTC	CASSKGSGETQYF
.	TRBV5-6	TRBJ1-3	.	TGTGCCAGCAGCTCACGATCTGGAAACACCATATATTTT	CASSSRSGNTIYF
.	TRBV7-2	TRBJ2-7	.	TGTGCCAGCAGCTTAGATCGGGGGGCGCAATACGAGCAGTACTTC	CASSLDRGAQYEQYF